Described below is a single T cell receptor (beta chain) sequence and its context. Study processing details: The authors estimated nucleated cell counts from reference gene primer amplification. Clones were read by immunoSEQ multiplex PCR, and TCRdb kept only the in-frame ones, dropping some. V and J calls and clone size follow that table, whereas D and trimming were derived from the DNA. This sample has under 250,000 clones, with around 84% found just once. This entry comes from a study of blood T cell repertoires in COVID-19. Study information: The study drew acute and convalescent COVID-19 samples from the United States, Italy and Spain.

CDR1 is SGDLS, CDR2 YYNGEE, per germline. CDR3 length: 15 residues. V was pared by 0 bases and J by 10 bases, with 17 bases between. Sequenced material: peripheral blood. V gene TRBV9 combines with J gene TRBJ2-1, with a weak D call TRBD2 (5 bases). The source is a young woman with acute or convalescent COVID-19. CDR3 DNA sequence: TGTGCCAGCAGCGTAGAGTACGGGGAAGTCGGGGAGCAGTTCTTC. Residues: CASSVEYGEVGEQFF.